The 30 T cell receptor beta chains presented below share a single source sample, sequenced in a study of beta chain features in type 1 diabetes (dated by TCRdb to 2017 to 2018). Receptor libraries were prepared by the immunoSEQ multiplex PCR assay. The entire isolated RNA was reverse transcribed using the High Capacity cDNA Reverse Transcription Kit, and thus expressed TCRB transcripts were sequenced. TCRdb carries this immuneACCESS record with in-frame sequences only. Its versions omit some clonotypes, under half of them owing to an unresolved V gene in the studies checked, with the rest unexplained. The sample contains about 900,000 clones, under 20% of them found a single time. The ten top clones hold 0.023% of the sample. Sequencing was performed on naive CD4+ T cells from blood. The cell subset or site label for this specimen denotes: true naive CD4+ T cells. The receptor source for this set is a woman younger than 30 in good health.

This sequence joins TRBV11-3 and TRBJ1-4; unclear D gene. V lost 1 base and J lost 6, with 12 bases in between. CDR1 and CDR2 from the germline V gene are SGHNT and YENEEA. This CDR3 has 15 residues. CDR3 protein: CASSLGGFGHEKLFF. For the CDR3, the DNA is TGTGCCAGCAGCTTAGGTGGATTTGGGCATGAAAAACTGTTTTTT.

This clone came up a few times. This chain connects TRBV7-3 to TRBJ2-5; 12 nucleotides agree with TRBD2. Germline V gives CDR1 SGHTA, CDR2 FQGTGA. This CDR3 has 19 residues. V gave up 2 bases and J gave up 4 bases; unmatched junction bases: 14. CDR3 sequence (DNA): TGTGCCAGCAGCTTACCGCTTAGGAAACTAGCGGGAGGCGGAGAGACCCAGTACTTC. It is translated as CASSLPLRKLAGGGETQYF.

V is TRBV7-9 and J is TRBJ2-1, with D perhaps matching TRBD1 or TRBD2 (5 bases each). Germline-derived CDR1 and CDR2 are SEHNR and FQNEAQ (reference sequence). The CDR3 has 15 amino acids. Trimming left V 5 bases short and J 9 bases short, with 20 bases between. The CDR3 reads CASSPGTLRSSEQFF. The DNA for the CDR3 is TGTGCCAGCAGCCCCGGGACCCTGAGATCCTCTGAGCAGTTCTTC.

The genes are TRBV28 and TRBJ1-5; D ambiguous. The CDR3 loop spans 13 amino acids. V was cut by 2 bases and J by 9 bases, with 11 bases left in between. The germline V gene has CDR1 MDHEN and CDR2 SYDVKM. CDR3 DNA sequence: TGTGCCAGCAGTTTACCCTATTTGGGGCCCCAGCATTTT. Translation: CASSLPYLGPQHF.

This clone turned up a few times. This CDR3 reads CASSQGRTSGRPYNEQFF. The DNA of the CDR3 is TGCGCCAGCAGCCAAGGGCGAACTAGCGGGAGACCCTACAATGAGCAGTTCTTC. This chain uses TRBV4-1 with TRBJ2-1, with TRBD2 identical over 11 bases. The CDR3 loop spans 18 amino acids. In germline, CDR1 is MGHRA, CDR2 YSYEKL. Trimming removed 1 base from V and 2 bases from J; junction bases left unmatched: 7.

This clone came up a few times. J is TRBJ2-2 and V is TRBV5-4, with 14 bases that match TRBD2. V gave up 4 bases and J gave up 7 bases; unmatched junction bases: 12. The germline gives CDR1 SGHNT, CDR2 YYREEE (reference sequence). The CDR3 runs 18 residues. DNA for the CDR3: TGTGCCAGCAGCCCCGGACTAGCGGGAGGTGCGGATCGCGGGGAGCTGTTTTTT. Amino acids: CASSPGLAGGADRGELFF.

The rearrangement links TRBV5-1 to TRBJ1-2, with D tentatively TRBD1 (6 bases). CDR3 length: 16 residues. The V and J ends lost 1 base and 7 bases respectively, with 20 bases between them. Germline-derived CDR1 and CDR2 are SGHRS and YFSETQ. In nucleotides, the CDR3 is TGCGCCAGCAGCTTGACCAGGACAGTTCCCGGGGGTGGCTACACCTTC. It encodes CASSLTRTVPGGGYTF. The full variable domain, rest sourced from reference TRBV5-1 and TRBJ1-2, is KAGVTQTPRYLIKTRGQQVTLSCSPISGHRSVSWYQQTPGQGLQFLFEYFSETQRNKGNFPGRFSGRQFSNSRSEMNVSTLELGDSALYLCASSLTRTVPGGGYTFGSGTRLTVV.

This clone was detected a few times. The V and J genes are TRBV25-1 and TRBJ2-1; unclear D gene. Looked up from germline, CDR1 is MGHDK and CDR2 is SYGVNS. CDR3 size: 12 residues. V was pared by 4 bases and J by 4 bases, with 5 bases between. As DNA, the CDR3 is TGTGCCAGCAGTGCAATTTACAATGAGCAGTTCTTC. Translating it yields CASSAIYNEQFF.

Concerning this clone: The same CDR3 is also encoded by other DNA sequences in this sample. V gene TRBV18 combines with J gene TRBJ2-1; weak D call: TRBD2 (6 bases). This CDR3 has 13 residues. The ends were cut back, 3 bases at V and 7 bases at J, with 10 bases in the middle. Germline CDR1 and CDR2: KGHSH and LQKENI. The CDR3 region has the DNA TGTGCCAGCTCACCCGGAGGGCCTAATGAGCAGTTCTTC. It specifies CASSPGGPNEQFF.

The sample holds a few counts of this clone. This chain links TRBV7-9 with TRBJ1-1; D unresolved. Germline assignment: CDR1 SEHNR and CDR2 FQNEAQ (reference sequence). This CDR3 is 13 amino acids long. Trimming removed 1 base from V and 3 bases from J, with 6 bases in between. The CDR3 region is CASSLVGDTEAFF. CDR3 nucleotides: TGTGCCAGCAGCTTAGTCGGGGACACTGAAGCTTTCTTT.

At least ten counts were recorded for this clone. The CDR3 loop is CASSRLSGANVLTF. As DNA, the CDR3 is TGTGCCAGCAGCCGCTTATCTGGGGCCAACGTCCTGACTTTC. The gene calls are TRBV5-6 and TRBJ2-6; D is unclear. Trimming removed 4 bases at V and 1 base at J, with 6 bases between. Germline V lookup: CDR1 SGHDT, CDR2 YYEEEE. CDR3 length equals 14 residues.

This clone has more than one count but fewer than ten. The chain is built from TRBV28 and TRBJ1-5, with D possibly being TRBD1 (5 bases). CDR3 length equals 16 residues. V dropped 2 bases and J dropped 0 bases, with 11 bases sitting between them. CDR1 and CDR2 (germline): MDHEN, SYDVKM. Here the CDR3 DNA reads TGTGCCAGCAGTTTACGCCAGGGATATAGCAATCAGCCCCAGCATTTT. It is translated as CASSLRQGYSNQPQHF. The variable domain in full, with the rest retrieved from reference TRBV28 and TRBJ1-5, is DVKVTQSSRYLVKRTGEKVFLECVQDMDHENMFWYRQDPGLGLRLIYFSYDVKMKEKGDIPEGYSVSREKKERFSLILESASTNQTSMYLCASSLRQGYSNQPQHFGDGTRLSIL.

The chain links TRBV19 to TRBJ2-7; 8 nucleotides line up with TRBD1. The germline CDR1 and CDR2 sequences are LNHDA and SQIVND (reference sequence). The CDR3 runs 16 residues. Unmatched junction bases numbered 9, after V lost 5 bases and J lost 0 bases. The CDR3 coding sequence is TGTGCCAGTAGTCTTTGGGGACAGGCCAGCTCCTACGAGCAGTACTTC. The encoded protein is CASSLWGQASSYEQYF.

The rearrangement links TRBV7-2 to TRBJ2-1, with D maybe TRBD2 (5 bases). The germline V and J ends were trimmed by 2 bases and 2 bases, with 13 bases remaining between them. Germline CDR1 and CDR2: SGHTA and FQGNSA. The CDR3 runs to 16 residues. The CDR3, as DNA: TGTGCCAGCAGCTTACGTAGCGCCTCGACCTACAATGAGCAGTTCTTC. It codes for CASSLRSASTYNEQFF.

A few counts support this clone. The CDR3 here is CASSPGSGNEQFF. The CDR3 region has the DNA TGTGCCAGCTCACCAGGGTCGGGCAATGAGCAGTTCTTC. The chain has TRBV18 and TRBJ2-1, with unresolved D. Germline V gene data show CDR1 as KGHSH and CDR2 as LQKENI. This CDR3 spans 13 amino acids. V was clipped by 2 bases and J by 6 bases, with 8 bases between them.

This clone was counted once. The chain combines TRBV6-6 with TRBJ2-7; D tentatively fits TRBD1 or TRBD2 (5 bases each). Per germline, CDR1 MNHNY and CDR2 SVGAGI (reference sequence). V was cut by 0 bases and J by 0 bases, with 9 bases left in between. The CDR3 extends over 15 amino acids. In DNA form, the CDR3 reads TGTGCCAGCAGTTACTCCCCAGGGAGCTCCTACGAGCAGTACTTC. This codes for CASSYSPGSSYEQYF.

This clone showed up just a few times. The chain employs TRBV27 and TRBJ2-2, with a possible D match to TRBD2 (5 bases). Germline values: CDR1 MNHEY, CDR2 SMNVEV (reference sequence). Trimming shortened V by 3 bases and J by 5 bases, and 10 bases separated the two germline ends. The CDR3 is made up of 14 amino acids. The CDR3 reads CASSLRVGTGELFF. CDR3 DNA sequence: TGTGCCAGCAGTTTGAGGGTGGGGACCGGGGAGCTGTTTTTT.

This sequence joins TRBV7-2 and TRBJ2-2; tentatively, D is TRBD2 (6 bases). The CDR3 extends over 17 amino acids. Trimming took off 1 base at V and 2 bases at J, with 14 bases between the two ends. The germline V gene has CDR1 SGHTA and CDR2 FQGNSA. CDR3 DNA: TGTGCCAGCAGCTTAGGATGGTTGCGGGACAACACCGGGGAGCTGTTTTTT. This encodes CASSLGWLRDNTGELFF.

There are a few counts of this clone. V gene TRBV10-3 combines with J gene TRBJ2-2; the D is unclear. The V end lost 7 bases, the J end lost 1 base, and 10 bases lay between the germline ends. The CDR3 loop spans 14 amino acids. Germline CDR1 reads ENHRY; CDR2 reads SYGVKD. The CDR3 coding sequence is TGTGCCATCAATTCTGGCGGGAACACCGGGGAGCTGTTTTTT. Amino acids: CAINSGGNTGELFF.

The chain joins TRBV5-1 to TRBJ2-1, with 7 bases lining up with TRBD2. V lost 4 bases and J lost 7; bases outside the gene matches: 8. CDR3 length: 14 amino acids. Germline CDR1 and CDR2: SGHRS and YFSETQ. The CDR3 protein is CASSVERDVNEQFF. DNA of the CDR3: TGCGCCAGCAGCGTCGAGCGGGATGTTAATGAGCAGTTCTTC.

V is TRBV29-1 and J is TRBJ2-5; 15 bases line up with TRBD2. This CDR3 region has 14 residues. J gave up 5 bases and V 7 bases, and 5 bases lay outside the gene matches. Germline V gene lookup returns CDR1 SQVTM and CDR2 ANQGSEA. The CDR3 sequence: CSGTSGRASETQYF. CDR3 nucleotides: TGCAGCGGGACTAGCGGGAGGGCGTCCGAGACCCAGTACTTC.

The chain links TRBV28 to TRBJ2-1; D ambiguous. The CDR3 runs 12 residues. Deletions cut 7 bases from V and 4 bases from J, with 8 bases between. CDR1 is MDHEN and CDR2 is SYDVKM in the germline V gene. In DNA, the CDR3 is TGTGCCAGCACCCGAGAATACAATGAGCAGTTCTTC. Translated: CASTREYNEQFF.

The V gene is TRBV4-2, the J gene TRBJ2-1, with 10 bases fitting TRBD1. With 1 base clipped from V and 8 bases from J, the junction kept 11 bases outside the gene matches. The length of the CDR3 is 17 residues. Germline CDR1 LGHNA, CDR2 YNFKEQ. The CDR3 loop reads CASSQAPPGQGWDEQFF. CDR3 coding DNA: TGTGCCAGCAGCCAAGCTCCACCGGGACAGGGGTGGGATGAGCAGTTCTTC.

The chain has TRBV19 and TRBJ1-5; no firm D call. V was trimmed by 5 bases and J by 1 base, leaving 9 bases between them. Germline V gene sequence: CDR1 LNHDA, CDR2 SQIVND (reference sequence). The CDR3 loop spans 14 amino acids. For the CDR3, the DNA is TGTGCCAGTAGTTATCGGACGAGCAATCAGCCCCAGCATTTT. Residues: CASSYRTSNQPQHF. The variable domain in full, with the rest retrieved from reference TRBV19 and TRBJ1-5, is DGGITQSPKYLFRKEGQNVTLSCEQNLNHDAMYWYRQDPGQGLRLIYYSQIVNDFQKGDIAEGYSVSREKKESFPLTVTSAQKNPTAFYLCASSYRTSNQPQHFGDGTRLSIL.

This rearrangement joins TRBV6-5 to TRBJ2-1; D uncertain. CDR1 MNHEY and CDR2 SVGAGI come from the germline V gene. CDR3 size: 14 residues. Between the trimmed V and J ends, which lost 2 bases and 7 bases, there was a span of 12 bases. CDR3 coding DNA: TGTGCCAGCAGTTACCGAATCCTCCAAAATGAGCAGTTCTTC. The encoded protein is CASSYRILQNEQFF.

This clone appeared a few times. Distinct nucleotide sequences in the sample also encode this CDR3. This chain links TRBV18 with TRBJ2-7, with D possibly TRBD1 on 5 matching bases. The CDR3 contains 13 residues. V was shortened by 3 bases and J by 3 bases, with 9 bases between the two germline ends. The germline gives CDR1 KGHSH, CDR2 LQKENI. CDR3 protein: CASSPQDSYEQYF. In DNA, the CDR3 is TGTGCCAGCTCACCCCAAGACAGCTACGAGCAGTACTTC.

V is TRBV29-1 and J is TRBJ1-1; D not resolved. V lost 5 bases to trimming and J lost 0 bases, with 10 bases between them. Per the germline V gene, CDR1 is SQVTM and CDR2 is ANQGSEA. This CDR3 contains 13 residues. CDR3 sequence (DNA): TGCAGCGTTTCCAATACAGTGAACACTGAAGCTTTCTTT. Translated, it gives CSVSNTVNTEAFF.

This chain links TRBV7-2 with TRBJ2-7; 10 nucleotides align to TRBD2. The germline gives CDR1 SGHTA, CDR2 FQGNSA. The CDR3 is made up of 15 amino acids. V lost 2 bases to trimming and J lost 6 bases; unmatched junction nucleotides: 7. CDR3 DNA sequence: TGTGCCAGCAGCTTACAAGCGGGAGGGCCAGGCGAGCAGTACTTC. It codes for CASSLQAGGPGEQYF.

This clone was detected only once. V and J are TRBV6-5 and TRBJ2-2; 9 bases line up with TRBD1. The germline CDR1 and CDR2 sequences are MNHEY and SVGAGI. The CDR3 length is 14 residues. Trimming cost V 9 bases and J 1 base; bases outside gene matches: 3. Here the CDR3 reads CASHRGLNTGELFF. The CDR3 DNA sequence: TGTGCCAGTCACAGGGGGCTGAACACCGGGGAGCTGTTTTTT.

This chain joins TRBV5-6 and TRBJ1-1, with D possibly matching TRBD1 (6 bases). Trimming cost V 0 bases and J 10 bases, with 16 bases left between them. The germline V gene has CDR1 SGHDT and CDR2 YYEEEE. CDR3 size: 14 residues. The chain's CDR3 is CASSLAGGQSGAFF. Here the CDR3 DNA reads TGTGCCAGCAGCTTGGCGGGTGGACAGTCGGGAGCTTTCTTT.